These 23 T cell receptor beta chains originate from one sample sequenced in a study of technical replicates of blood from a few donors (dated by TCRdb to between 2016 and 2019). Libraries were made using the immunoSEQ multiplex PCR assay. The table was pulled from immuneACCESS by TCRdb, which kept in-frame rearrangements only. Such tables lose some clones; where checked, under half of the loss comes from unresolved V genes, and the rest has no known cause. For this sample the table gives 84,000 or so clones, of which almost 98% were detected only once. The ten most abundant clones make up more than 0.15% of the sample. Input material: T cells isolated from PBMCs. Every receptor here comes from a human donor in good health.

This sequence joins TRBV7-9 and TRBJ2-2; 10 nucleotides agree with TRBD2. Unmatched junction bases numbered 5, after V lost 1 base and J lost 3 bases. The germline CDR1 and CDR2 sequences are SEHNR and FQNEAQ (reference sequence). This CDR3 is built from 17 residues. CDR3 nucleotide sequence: TGTGCCAGCAGCTTAGATACGACTAGCGGGTACACCGGGGAGCTGTTTTTT. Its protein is CASSLDTTSGYTGELFF.

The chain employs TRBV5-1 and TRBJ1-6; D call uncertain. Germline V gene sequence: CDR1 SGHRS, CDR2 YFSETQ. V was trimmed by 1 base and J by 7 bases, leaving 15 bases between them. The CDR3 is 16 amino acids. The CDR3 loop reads CASSLSAGIGNSPLHF. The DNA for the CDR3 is TGCGCCAGCAGCTTGAGCGCGGGGATAGGGAATTCACCCCTCCACTTT.

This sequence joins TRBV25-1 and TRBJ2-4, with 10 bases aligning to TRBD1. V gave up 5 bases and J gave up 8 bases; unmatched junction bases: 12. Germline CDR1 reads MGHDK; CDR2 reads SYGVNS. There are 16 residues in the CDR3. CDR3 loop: CASSHTGTGEVYIQYF. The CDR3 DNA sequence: TGTGCCAGCAGTCATACCGGGACAGGGGAGGTGTACATTCAGTACTTC.

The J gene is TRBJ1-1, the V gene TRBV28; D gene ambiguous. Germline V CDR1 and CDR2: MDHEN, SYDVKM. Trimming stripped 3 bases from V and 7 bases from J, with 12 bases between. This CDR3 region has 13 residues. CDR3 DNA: TGTGCCAGCAGTTTGTGGGGAGAAGGTGAAGCTTTCTTT. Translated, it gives CASSLWGEGEAFF. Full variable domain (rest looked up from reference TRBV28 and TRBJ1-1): DVKVTQSSRYLVKRTGEKVFLECVQDMDHENMFWYRQDPGLGLRLIYFSYDVKMKEKGDIPEGYSVSREKKERFSLILESASTNQTSMYLCASSLWGEGEAFFGQGTRLTVV.

CDR3 residues: CASSPRGLAGVQGGELFF. The DNA of the CDR3 is TGTGCCAGCAGCCCCCGAGGACTAGCGGGAGTACAGGGTGGGGAGCTGTTTTTT. The chain uses TRBV11-3 and TRBJ2-2, with 13 nucleotides matching TRBD2. The CDR3 sequence is 18 residues long. The germline V gene encodes CDR1 SGHNT and CDR2 YENEEA. The junction had 14 bases not matched to a gene; V was cut back by 5 bases and J by 8 bases.

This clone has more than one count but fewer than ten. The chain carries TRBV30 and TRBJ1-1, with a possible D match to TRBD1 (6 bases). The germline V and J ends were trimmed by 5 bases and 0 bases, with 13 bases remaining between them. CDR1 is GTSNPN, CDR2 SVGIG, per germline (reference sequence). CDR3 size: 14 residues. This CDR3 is CAWEPGHLNTEAFF. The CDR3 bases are TGTGCCTGGGAACCGGGACACCTGAACACTGAAGCTTTCTTT.

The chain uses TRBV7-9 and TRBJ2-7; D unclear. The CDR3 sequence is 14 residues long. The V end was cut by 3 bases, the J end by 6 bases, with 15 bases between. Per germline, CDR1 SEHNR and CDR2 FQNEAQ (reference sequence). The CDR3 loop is CASSFDSSSVEQYF. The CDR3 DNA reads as TGTGCCAGCAGCTTCGACTCATCGTCGGTCGAGCAGTACTTC.

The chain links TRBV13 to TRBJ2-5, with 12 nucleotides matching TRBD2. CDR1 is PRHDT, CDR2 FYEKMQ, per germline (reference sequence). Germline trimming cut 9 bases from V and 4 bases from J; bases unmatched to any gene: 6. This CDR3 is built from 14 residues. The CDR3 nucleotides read TGTGCCAGTCGACTAGCGGGAGCGGGAGAGACCCAGTACTTC. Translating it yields CASRLAGAGETQYF.

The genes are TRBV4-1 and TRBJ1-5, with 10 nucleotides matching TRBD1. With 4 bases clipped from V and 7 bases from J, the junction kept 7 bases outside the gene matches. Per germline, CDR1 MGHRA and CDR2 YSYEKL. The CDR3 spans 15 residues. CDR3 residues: CASSRDRGTSQPQHF. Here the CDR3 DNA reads TGCGCCAGCAGCCGGGACAGGGGCACAAGCCAGCCCCAGCATTTT.

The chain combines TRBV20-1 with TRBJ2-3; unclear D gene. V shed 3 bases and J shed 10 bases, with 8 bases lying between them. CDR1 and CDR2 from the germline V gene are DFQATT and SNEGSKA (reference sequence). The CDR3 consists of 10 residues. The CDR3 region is CSASGRAQYF. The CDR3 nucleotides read TGCAGTGCTAGCGGTCGGGCGCAGTATTTT.

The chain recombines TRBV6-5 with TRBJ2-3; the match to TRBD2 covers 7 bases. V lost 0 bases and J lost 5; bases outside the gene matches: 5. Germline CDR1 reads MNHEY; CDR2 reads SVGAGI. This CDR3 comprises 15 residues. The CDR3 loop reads CASSYSITGGDTQYF. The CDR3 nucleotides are TGTGCCAGCAGTTACTCGATAACGGGAGGAGATACGCAGTATTTT.

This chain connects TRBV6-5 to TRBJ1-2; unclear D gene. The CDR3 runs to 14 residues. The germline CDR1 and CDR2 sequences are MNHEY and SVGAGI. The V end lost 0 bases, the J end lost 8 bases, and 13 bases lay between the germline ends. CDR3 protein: CASSYSGRAGGYTF. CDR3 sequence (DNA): TGTGCCAGCAGTTACTCTGGGCGGGCGGGAGGCTACACCTTC.

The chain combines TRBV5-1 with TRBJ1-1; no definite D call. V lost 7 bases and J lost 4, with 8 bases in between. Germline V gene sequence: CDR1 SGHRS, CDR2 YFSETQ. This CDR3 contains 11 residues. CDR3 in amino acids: CASGVGTEAFF. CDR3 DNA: TGCGCCAGCGGAGTGGGCACTGAAGCTTTCTTT. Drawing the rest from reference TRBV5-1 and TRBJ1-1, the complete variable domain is KAGVTQTPRYLIKTRGQQVTLSCSPISGHRSVSWYQQTPGQGLQFLFEYFSETQRNKGNFPGRFSGRQFSNSRSEMNVSTLELGDSALYLCASGVGTEAFFGQGTRLTVV.

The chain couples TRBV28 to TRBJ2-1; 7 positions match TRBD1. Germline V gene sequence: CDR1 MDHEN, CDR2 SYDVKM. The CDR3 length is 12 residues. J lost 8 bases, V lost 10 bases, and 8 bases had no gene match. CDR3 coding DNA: TGTGCCACCCAACAGGGGATCGATGAGCAGTTCTTC. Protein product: CATQQGIDEQFF.

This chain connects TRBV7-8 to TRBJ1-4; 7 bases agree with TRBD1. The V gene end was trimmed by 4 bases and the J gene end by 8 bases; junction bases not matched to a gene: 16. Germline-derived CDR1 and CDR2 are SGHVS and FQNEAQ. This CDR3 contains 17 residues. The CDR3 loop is CASSYIQRQGGGEKLFF. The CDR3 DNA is TGTGCCAGCAGCTACATACAAAGACAGGGCGGAGGGGAAAAACTGTTTTTT. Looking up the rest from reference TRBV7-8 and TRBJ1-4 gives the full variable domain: GAGVSQSPRYKVAKRGQDVALRCDPISGHVSLFWYQQALGQGPEFLTYFQNEAQLDKSGLPSDRFFAERPEGSVSTLKIQRTQQEDSAVYLCASSYIQRQGGGEKLFFGSGTQLSVL.

The CDR3 nucleotides read TGTGCCAGCAGCCCCGACAGGGAGATTTTAGCTTTCTTT. Its translation: CASSPDREILAFF. The chain recombines TRBV27 with TRBJ1-1; 7 nucleotides align to TRBD1. Germline V CDR1 and CDR2: MNHEY, SMNVEV (reference sequence). This CDR3 is 13 amino acids long. J gave up 10 bases and V 6 bases, and 11 bases lay outside the gene matches.

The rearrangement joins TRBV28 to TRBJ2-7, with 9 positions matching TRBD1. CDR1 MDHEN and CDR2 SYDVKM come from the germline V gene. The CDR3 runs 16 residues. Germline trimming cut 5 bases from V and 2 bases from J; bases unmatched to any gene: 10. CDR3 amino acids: CASSQGTGPVAYEQYF. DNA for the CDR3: TGTGCCAGCAGTCAAGGGACAGGGCCGGTCGCCTACGAGCAGTACTTC.

The CDR3 sequence is CASSLTANYGYTF. The CDR3 DNA reads as TGTGCCAGCAGTTTAACAGCTAACTATGGCTACACCTTC. The chain has TRBV28 and TRBJ1-2; D ambiguous. V was pared by 2 bases and J by 0 bases, with 4 bases between. The CDR3 extends over 13 amino acids. Germline V lookup: CDR1 MDHEN, CDR2 SYDVKM.

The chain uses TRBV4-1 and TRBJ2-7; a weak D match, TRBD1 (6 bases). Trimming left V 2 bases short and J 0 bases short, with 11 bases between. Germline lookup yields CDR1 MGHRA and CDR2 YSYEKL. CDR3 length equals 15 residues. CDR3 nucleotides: TGCGCCAGCAGCCAATACAGGGCCCCCTCCTACGAGCAGTACTTC. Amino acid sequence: CASSQYRAPSYEQYF.

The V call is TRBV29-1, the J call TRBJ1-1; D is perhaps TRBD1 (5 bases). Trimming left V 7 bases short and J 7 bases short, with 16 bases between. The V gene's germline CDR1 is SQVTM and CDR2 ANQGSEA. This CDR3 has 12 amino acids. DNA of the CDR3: TGCAGCGCAACTGGGGGGAACTATGAAGCTTTCTTT. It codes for CSATGGNYEAFF. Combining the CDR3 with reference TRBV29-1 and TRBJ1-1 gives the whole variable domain SAVISQKPSRDICQRGTSLTIQCQVDSQVTMMFWYRQQPGQSLTLIATANQGSEATYESGFVIDKFPISRPNLTFSTLTVSNMSPEDSSIYLCSATGGNYEAFFGQGTRLTVV.

Here the CDR3 DNA reads TGTGCCAGTAGTGACAGGGGGCAGGAGGAAAAACTGTTTTTT. Translating gives CASSDRGQEEKLFF. The rearrangement uses TRBV19 and TRBJ1-4; 10 bases map to TRBD1. The CDR3 totals 14 residues. CDR1 is LNHDA, CDR2 SQIVND, per germline (reference sequence). V lost 5 bases and J lost 8; bases outside the gene matches: 5.

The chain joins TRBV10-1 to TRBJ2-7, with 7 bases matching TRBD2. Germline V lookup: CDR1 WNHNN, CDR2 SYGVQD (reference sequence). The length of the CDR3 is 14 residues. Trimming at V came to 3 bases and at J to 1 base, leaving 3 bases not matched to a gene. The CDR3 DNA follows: TGCGCCAGCAGTGATGGCGGGGGTTCCTACGAGCAGTACTTC. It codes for CASSDGGGSYEQYF.

CDR3 amino acids: CASSAMLSAEAFF. CDR3 DNA: TGTGCCAGTAGTGCAATGTTGAGCGCTGAAGCTTTCTTT. This sequence joins TRBV19 and TRBJ1-1; no definite D call. Germline V lookup: CDR1 LNHDA, CDR2 SQIVND (reference sequence). The V end was cut by 5 bases, the J end by 6 bases, with 13 bases between. This CDR3 has 13 amino acids.